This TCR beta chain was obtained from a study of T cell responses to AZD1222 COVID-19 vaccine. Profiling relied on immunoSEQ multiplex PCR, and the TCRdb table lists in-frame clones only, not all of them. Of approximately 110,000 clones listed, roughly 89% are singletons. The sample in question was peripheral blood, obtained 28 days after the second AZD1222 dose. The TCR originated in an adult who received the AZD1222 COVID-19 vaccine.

This chain's CDR3 is CASSLSLQSTDTQYF. The CDR3 nucleotides are TGCGCCAGCAGCTTGTCGCTCCAAAGCACAGATACGCAGTATTTT. This chain uses TRBV5-1 with TRBJ2-3; no clear D. CDR1 and CDR2 (germline): SGHRS, YFSETQ. Trimming pared 1 base from V and 0 bases from J, leaving 9 bases between. This CDR3 is built from 15 residues.